This section outlines one T cell receptor (beta chain) sequence together with its context. Its antigen is unidentified. This sample is drawn from a study of identical twins. Study results and limitations: Out-of-frame alpha sequences common to twins exhibited an excess of low generation probability. Invariant T cells like MAIT and iNKT could partly confound the zero-insertion analyses. Sharing of beta out-of-frame sequences by twins showed a weaker excess.

Trimming left V 4 bases short and J 2 bases short, with 13 bases between. The CDR3 is 15 residues long. Germline V gives CDR1 ENHRY, CDR2 SYGVKD. After template switching added a universal primer site, the resulting cDNA carried unique molecular identifiers. TCRdb independently ran MiXCR on the 5' RACE reads; one entry per CDR3 protein. This table has about 240,000 distinct CDR3 sequences, roughly a tenth appearing once. The sequencing sample was made of memory T cells sorted from blood. This TCR was recovered from a man aged 50 to 60 in good health. The chain recombines TRBV10-3 with TRBJ2-3; no clear D. DNA of the CDR3: TGTGCCATCAGTGCGGCCAGAATCCACACAGATACGCAGTATTTT. It encodes CAISAARIHTDTQYF.